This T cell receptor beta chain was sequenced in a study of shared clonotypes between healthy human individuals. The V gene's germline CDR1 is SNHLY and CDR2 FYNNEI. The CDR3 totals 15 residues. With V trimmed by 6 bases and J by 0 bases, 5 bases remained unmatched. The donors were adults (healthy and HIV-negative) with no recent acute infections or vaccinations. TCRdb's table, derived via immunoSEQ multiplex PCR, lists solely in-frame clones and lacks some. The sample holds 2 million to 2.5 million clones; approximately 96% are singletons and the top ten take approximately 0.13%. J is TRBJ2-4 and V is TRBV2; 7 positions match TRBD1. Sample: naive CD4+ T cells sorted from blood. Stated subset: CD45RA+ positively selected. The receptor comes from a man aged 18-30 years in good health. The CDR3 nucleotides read TGTGCCAGCAGGGGACAGATAATAGCCAAAAACATTCAGTACTTC. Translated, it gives CASRGQIIAKNIQYF.